The 31 T cell receptor beta chains below come from one sample, sequenced in a study of graft-versus-host responses after intestinal transplantation. These TCRs are of unknown antigen specificity. The assay was immunoSEQ multiplex PCR, and TCRdb's table has in-frame clones only and misses some. Of about 86,000 clones listed, under 85% are singletons. Specimen: unstimulated CD8+ T cells sorted from spleen or lymph node cells, collected before intestinal transplant. These receptor sequences come from a human donor who received an intestinal transplant.

The chain couples TRBV19 to TRBJ1-6; D remains unclear. Trimming left V 1 base short and J 5 bases short, with 12 bases between. Germline CDR1 LNHDA, CDR2 SQIVND (reference sequence). The CDR3 runs 16 residues. The CDR3 spells CASSIVLGGNNSPLHF. CDR3 bases: TGTGCCAGTAGTATAGTACTGGGAGGGAATAATTCACCCCTCCACTTT.

The rearrangement links TRBV4-1 to TRBJ2-7, with 7 nucleotides matching TRBD1. The CDR3 is made up of 15 amino acids. The germline gives CDR1 MGHRA, CDR2 YSYEKL. The J segment lost 2 bases and the V segment lost 3 bases, leaving 7 bases of the junction unmatched. DNA of the CDR3: TGCGCCAGCAGCCATATAACAGGGGAGACCTACGAGCAGTACTTC. Amino acid sequence: CASSHITGETYEQYF.

This clone has a single count. V usage is TRBV21-1 and J usage is TRBJ1-1. TRBV21-1 is assigned pseudogene status. CDR3 length: 19 residues. CDR3 coding DNA: TGTGCCAGCAGCAAAAAGGGGAGCAGGGCGAGAAGGAACCCGGATGAAGCTTTCTTT. Encoded protein: CASSKKGSRARRNPDEAFF.

The rearrangement joins TRBV6-1 to TRBJ2-7; D may be TRBD1 (6 bases). Trimming pared 7 bases from V and 1 base from J, leaving 11 bases between. This CDR3 has 13 residues. Germline V gene lookup returns CDR1 MNHNS and CDR2 SASEGT. The DNA for the CDR3 is TGTGCCAGCACTCAGACAGGTTCCTACGAGCAGTACTTC. It is translated as CASTQTGSYEQYF.

The J gene is TRBJ2-7, the V gene TRBV29-1; a weak D match, TRBD1 (6 bases). The CDR3 extends over 13 amino acids. Germline CDR1 and CDR2: SQVTM and ANQGSEA. V dropped 7 bases and J dropped 0 bases, with 13 bases sitting between them. CDR3 loop: CSDGGRDSYEQYF. In DNA form, the CDR3 reads TGCAGCGATGGGGGCAGGGACTCCTACGAGCAGTACTTC.

V usage is TRBV10-2 and J usage is TRBJ1-1, with a weak D call TRBD1 (5 bases). CDR3 size: 11 residues. CDR1 WSHSY and CDR2 SAAADI come from the germline V gene. V was cut by 2 bases and J by 7 bases, with 5 bases left in between. The CDR3 DNA reads TGCGCCAGCAGTGAGGGGGGTGAAGCTTTCTTT. It encodes CASSEGGEAFF.

The CDR3 bases are TGTGCCAGTAGTCCACCGGGAATAAACATTCAGTACTTC. This translates into CASSPPGINIQYF. V is TRBV19 and J is TRBJ2-4; a possible D gene is TRBD2 (5 bases). V was clipped by 5 bases and J by 6 bases, with 11 bases between them. Per the germline V gene, CDR1 is LNHDA and CDR2 is SQIVND (reference sequence). CDR3 length equals 13 residues. The full variable domain, its missing parts supplied by reference TRBV19 and TRBJ2-4, is DGGITQSPKYLFRKEGQNVTLSCEQNLNHDAMYWYRQDPGQGLRLIYYSQIVNDFQKGDIAEGYSVSREKKESFPLTVTSAQKNPTAFYLCASSPPGINIQYFGAGTRLSVL.

The chain is built from TRBV27 and TRBJ2-5, with D perhaps given as TRBD1 or TRBD2 (5 bases each). This CDR3 has 13 amino acids. Per germline, CDR1 MNHEY and CDR2 SMNVEV (reference sequence). V lost 2 bases and J lost 7, with 11 bases in between. DNA of the CDR3: TGTGCCAGCAGTTTAGGGCAGGGAGCGACCCAGTACTTC. It translates to CASSLGQGATQYF.

The J gene is TRBJ1-1, the V gene TRBV6-5; no clear D gene. Trimming removed 4 bases at V and 1 base at J, with 13 bases between. This CDR3 spans 15 amino acids. Germline assignment: CDR1 MNHEY and CDR2 SVGAGI. The CDR3 DNA sequence: TGTGCCAGCAGTTGGTCACAGCTGGGGAACACTGAAGCTTTCTTT. As protein: CASSWSQLGNTEAFF.

The genes are TRBV4-1 and TRBJ2-1, with D unresolved. Germline V CDR1 and CDR2: MGHRA, YSYEKL. The V end lost 1 base, the J end lost 9 bases, and 10 bases lay between the germline ends. The CDR3 is 13 residues long. The DNA of the CDR3 is TGCGCCAGCAGCCAAGTGGGCTGGGCTGAGCAGTTCTTC. Protein sequence: CASSQVGWAEQFF.

The rearrangement uses TRBV13 and TRBJ2-3; TRBD2 might be the D (6 bases). V lost 0 bases and J 0 bases, leaving 10 bases between the germline ends. Germline CDR1 reads PRHDT; CDR2 reads FYEKMQ (reference sequence). CDR3 length: 16 residues. CDR3 sequence: CASSLGVAASTDTQYF. CDR3 sequence (DNA): TGTGCCAGCAGCTTAGGAGTAGCGGCAAGCACAGATACGCAGTATTTT. Full variable domain (remainder filled in from reference TRBV13 and TRBJ2-3): AAGVIQSPRHLIKEKRETATLKCYPIPRHDTVYWYQQGPGQDPQFLISFYEKMQSDKGSIPDRFSAQQFSDYHSELNMSSLELGDSALYFCASSLGVAASTDTQYFGPGTRLTVL.

CDR3 sequence: CASSQGTSPSYEQYF. CDR3 in DNA: TGTGCCAGCAGTCAGGGGACCTCCCCCTCCTACGAGCAGTACTTC. The chain recombines TRBV5-6 with TRBJ2-7; TRBD1 might be the D (6 bases). Trimming stripped 5 bases from V and 0 bases from J, with 15 bases between. The CDR3 has 15 residues. CDR1 and CDR2 (germline): SGHDT, YYEEEE.

This clone was detected only once. V usage is TRBV11-2 and J usage is TRBJ2-5; perhaps TRBD2 as D (5 bases). The length of the CDR3 is 14 residues. The germline V gene has CDR1 SGHAT and CDR2 FQNNGV. The ends were cut back, 5 bases at V and 2 bases at J, with 12 bases in the middle. In nucleotides, the CDR3 is TGTGCCAGCAGCGGGAGCCAGTTTCAAGAGACCCAGTACTTC. Residues: CASSGSQFQETQYF. Filled out from reference TRBV11-2 and TRBJ2-5, the complete variable domain reads EAGVAQSPRYKIIEKRQSVAFWCNPISGHATLYWYQQILGQGPKLLIQFQNNGVVDDSQLPKDRFSAERLKGVDSTLKIQPAKLEDSAVYLCASSGSQFQETQYFGPGTRLLVL.

V and J are TRBV6-5 and TRBJ2-7; D gene ambiguous. The germline gives CDR1 MNHEY, CDR2 SVGAGI. With 0 bases removed from V and 4 bases from J, the gap between germline ends came to 16 bases. The CDR3 is 16 residues long. DNA of the CDR3: TGTGCCAGCAGTTACTCGATGGCGGCCTTGGGGTACGAGCAGTACTTC. The encoded protein is CASSYSMAALGYEQYF.

This clone was picked up a small number of times. V gene TRBV5-6 combines with J gene TRBJ2-1, with 10 bases aligning to TRBD2. The germline gives CDR1 SGHDT, CDR2 YYEEEE. This CDR3 is 17 amino acids long. The ends lost 2 bases at V and 6 bases at J; junction bases unmatched: 11. In DNA form, the CDR3 reads TGTGCCAGCAGCTTCGGTGCGTCCAGCGGGGGGGCCAATGAGCAGTTCTTC. Its protein product is CASSFGASSGGANEQFF.

The J gene is TRBJ2-2, the V gene TRBV12-5; a possible D gene is TRBD2 (6 bases). The CDR3 is 14 amino acids. V was trimmed by 3 bases and J by 4 bases, leaving 9 bases between them. Per the germline V gene, CDR1 is LGHNT and CDR2 is FRNRAP. This CDR3 reads CASGLGGSTGELFF. The CDR3 bases are TGTGCTAGTGGTTTAGGAGGGAGCACCGGGGAGCTGTTTTTT.

The sample holds a few counts of this clone. The V and J genes are TRBV6-6 and TRBJ1-2; D is ambiguous. The germline CDR1 and CDR2 sequences are MNHNY and SVGAGI (reference sequence). The V end lost 2 bases, the J end lost 1 base, and 5 bases lay between the germline ends. The CDR3 runs 13 residues. CDR3 sequence reads: CASSYAVNYGYTF. In DNA form, the CDR3 reads TGTGCCAGCAGTTACGCGGTTAACTATGGCTACACCTTC.

The chain employs TRBV6-1 and TRBJ2-7; D unresolved. Germline-derived CDR1 and CDR2 are MNHNS and SASEGT. This CDR3 is built from 12 residues. The V and J ends lost 7 bases and 3 bases respectively, with 10 bases between them. DNA for the CDR3: TGTGCCAGCATGAGACTGCACTACGAGCAGTACTTC. Residues: CASMRLHYEQYF.

The count of this clone is one. V is TRBV5-5 and J is TRBJ2-1; 7 bases are shared with TRBD1. Germline CDR1 reads SGHKS; CDR2 reads YYEKEE (reference sequence). The CDR3 is 15 amino acids. V dropped 3 bases and J dropped 2; count of bases not matched to a gene: 5. CDR3 in DNA: TGTGCCAGCAGCTATTACAGGGGAACCTACAATGAGCAGTTCTTC. Its protein is CASSYYRGTYNEQFF. Using reference TRBV5-5 and TRBJ2-1 for the parts outside the CDR3, the full variable domain is DAGVTQSPTHLIKTRGQQVTLRCSPISGHKSVSWYQQVLGQGPQFIFQYYEKEERGRGNFPDRFSARQFPNYSSELNVNALLLGDSALYLCASSYYRGTYNEQFFGPGTRLTVL.

The rearrangement links TRBV6-6 to TRBJ2-7; tentative D call: TRBD2 (6 bases). Trimming took off 11 bases at V and 2 bases at J, with 13 bases between the two ends. Germline values: CDR1 MNHNY, CDR2 SVGAGI (reference sequence). The CDR3 is made up of 12 amino acids. The CDR3 spells CAARDWAYEQYF. The CDR3 bases are TGTGCCGCCCGGGACTGGGCCTACGAGCAGTACTTC.

The CDR3 here is CASRGADIQYF. CDR3 DNA: TGTGCCAGCAGAGGGGCGGACATTCAGTACTTC. The rearrangement joins TRBV2 to TRBJ2-4; weak D call: TRBD1 (5 bases). Germline CDR1 SNHLY, CDR2 FYNNEI. This CDR3 is 11 amino acids long. Trimming left V 6 bases short and J 8 bases short, with 8 bases between.

The chain is built from TRBV12-1 and TRBJ2-5. TRBV12-1 constitutes a pseudogene. The length of the CDR3 is 14 residues. CDR3 in DNA: TGTGCCAGCAGCTTATGGGTGGGGCAAGAGACCCAGTACTTC. Encoded protein: CASSLWVGQETQYF.

The chain uses TRBV5-4 and TRBJ2-1; D is possibly TRBD2 (5 bases). The CDR3 sequence is 17 residues long. CDR1 SGHNT and CDR2 YYREEE come from the germline V gene (reference sequence). V dropped 4 bases and J dropped 0 bases, with 17 bases sitting between them. Written as DNA, the CDR3 is TGTGCCAGCAGCCGGAGGCCTTTCAGCAGCTCCTACAATGAGCAGTTCTTC. It encodes CASSRRPFSSSYNEQFF.

The rearrangement links TRBV6-1 to TRBJ2-5, with TRBD2 matching over 8 bases. The end of the DNA is better explained by TRBJ2-7, so the J call may be wrong. Germline V gene lookup returns CDR1 MNHNS and CDR2 SASEGT. The CDR3 contains 16 residues. The CDR3 DNA reads as TGTGCCAGCAGTGATAATGCGGGAGGTCCGACCTACGAGCAGTACTTC. As protein: CASSDNAGGPTYEQYF.

The chain has TRBV28 and TRBJ1-5; the D is unclear. Germline CDR1 reads MDHEN; CDR2 reads SYDVKM. The CDR3 has 13 residues. Deletions cut 8 bases from V and 3 bases from J, with 11 bases between. For the CDR3, the DNA is TGTGCCAGCTCGAACGGTCCCAATCAGCCCCAGCATTTT. Protein: CASSNGPNQPQHF. The variable domain in full, with the rest retrieved from reference TRBV28 and TRBJ1-5, is DVKVTQSSRYLVKRTGEKVFLECVQDMDHENMFWYRQDPGLGLRLIYFSYDVKMKEKGDIPEGYSVSREKKERFSLILESASTNQTSMYLCASSNGPNQPQHFGDGTRLSIL.

The chain has TRBV12-5 and TRBJ2-1; D not resolved. The CDR3 runs to 14 residues. V was pared by 6 bases and J by 0 bases, with 9 bases between. CDR1 is LGHNT and CDR2 is FRNRAP in the germline V gene. CDR3 bases: TGTGCTAGTGGGACTCATAGCTCCTACAATGAGCAGTTCTTC. Translating gives CASGTHSSYNEQFF.

The chain has TRBV7-3 and TRBJ2-7; 9 positions match TRBD1. The CDR3 spans 17 residues. V trimming: 3 bases; J trimming: 5 bases; junction bases outside the gene matches: 14. The germline V gene has CDR1 SGHTA and CDR2 FQGTGA. CDR3 loop: CASSFSTRDRESNEQYF. The CDR3 nucleotides are TGTGCCAGCAGCTTTTCTACCCGGGACAGGGAATCCAACGAGCAGTACTTC.

This sequence joins TRBV5-4 and TRBJ2-6; D is unresolved. Trimming cost V 7 bases and J 5 bases, with 25 bases left between them. The CDR3 has 18 residues. Germline CDR1 reads SGHNT; CDR2 reads YYREEE (reference sequence). The CDR3 sequence: CASHSVVTRQSRANVLTF. The CDR3 DNA reads as TGTGCCAGCCACAGTGTCGTAACCAGACAAAGTCGGGCCAACGTCCTGACTTTC.

The J gene is TRBJ1-5, the V gene TRBV7-6; D possibly corresponds to TRBD1 (6 bases). CDR1 and CDR2 from the germline V gene are SGHVS and FNYEAQ. V was pared by 5 bases and J by 0 bases, with 17 bases between. This CDR3 comprises 17 residues. CDR3 DNA sequence: TGTGCCAGCAGCCCCGGCGCAGGACAGACTAGCAATCAGCCCCAGCATTTT. Its translation: CASSPGAGQTSNQPQHF.

This clone has just one count. The chain uses TRBV19 and TRBJ2-1; D not certain. This CDR3 contains 17 residues. Germline V gene sequence: CDR1 LNHDA, CDR2 SQIVND (reference sequence). Trimming removed 0 bases from V and 3 bases from J, with 15 bases in between. The CDR3 bases are TGTGCCAGTAGTATAGACTCATCTCTCCACCTCTACAATGAGCAGTTCTTC. As protein: CASSIDSSLHLYNEQFF.

V usage is TRBV28 and J usage is TRBJ2-3; D is undetermined. CDR1 MDHEN and CDR2 SYDVKM come from the germline V gene. The CDR3 has 14 residues. Trimming shortened V by 10 bases and J by 1 base, and 15 bases separated the two germline ends. CDR3 in DNA: TGTGCCAATCCTGTGAGACCGGGCACAGATACGCAGTATTTT. The encoded protein is CANPVRPGTDTQYF.